This T cell receptor (beta chain) stems from a study of T-cell reconstitution after alpha-beta-depleted transplantation in children. Findings and caveats of the study: At the one-year point after transplant, T-cell counts and TCRbeta diversity were found to come mostly from T cells that had been newly produced.

Unique molecular identifiers were used to barcode this TCRbeta library. Each CDR3 protein is one row after TCRdb ran MiXCR on the PCR reads. The repertoire holds about 500,000 distinct CDR3 sequences, with roughly 10% as singletons. This CDR3 comprises 14 residues. Trimming stripped 3 bases from V and 1 base from J, with 9 bases between. Germline loops: CDR1 SGHVS, CDR2 FNYEAQ. A word on this clonotype: Its antigen is not known.

Here the sequenced sample was PBMCs, mostly from graft donor cells, taken 180 days after TCRalphabeta/CD19-depleted stem cell transplant. The TCR sequence derives from a female patient aged 2 to 10 who had a stem cell transplant for aplastic anemia, so the T cells may come from the graft donor. The genes are TRBV7-6 and TRBJ1-1; D call uncertain. Here the CDR3 DNA reads TGTGCCAGCAGCTTCGACATCGGGAACACTGAAGCTTTCTTT. Translated, it gives CASSFDIGNTEAFF. Together with reference TRBV7-6 and TRBJ1-1, the CDR3 gives the full variable domain: GAGVSQSPRYKVTKRGQDVALRCDPISGHVSLYWYRQALGQGPEFLTYFNYEAQQDKSGLPNDRFSAERPEGSISTLTIQRTEQRDSAMYRCASSFDIGNTEAFFGQGTRLTVV.